This T cell receptor (beta chain) was identified in a study of blood T cell repertoires in COVID-19. Study as a whole: Acute and convalescent COVID-19 samples came from the United States, Italy and Spain.

How the authors handled the data: The authors estimated nucleated cell counts from reference gene primer amplification. Sequencing was performed with immunoSEQ multiplex PCR; in TCRdb, only in-frame clones are kept and a portion is missing. The V and J calls and clone size come from that table; D and trimming were worked out from the DNA. Of about 180,000 clones listed, around 87% are singletons. Germline V gene data show CDR1 as MNHEY and CDR2 as SMNVEV (reference sequence). Trimming removed 3 bases at V and 3 bases at J, with 9 bases between. This CDR3 has 14 amino acids. The genes are TRBV27 and TRBJ2-1; perhaps TRBD1 as D (6 bases). Material for sequencing was peripheral blood. The sequence derives from a woman in her 30s with active or convalescent COVID-19. In DNA, the CDR3 is TGTGCCAGCAGTTTGTCCAGGGGCTACAATGAGCAGTTCTTC. The encoded protein is CASSLSRGYNEQFF.